The rows below give T cell receptor beta chains drawn from one sample of a study of blood T cell repertoires in COVID-19. Only in-frame clones appear in the TCRdb table, and some are missing; sequencing was by immunoSEQ multiplex PCR. Here the sample spans 150,000 to 160,000 clones, roughly 80% being singletons. The sample taken for sequencing was peripheral blood. These receptors all come from a man aged 60 to 69 with acute or convalescent COVID-19. The CDR3 runs from the conserved cysteine through the conserved F or W. Fields, in order: J gene, V gene, clone size, D gene, CDR3 DNA, CDR3 protein. A D gene is named only where the DNA matches it firmly. Clone size is stated in some rows and not others, as once, few, many or a class when expanded.

j_gene: TRBJ2-7; v_gene: TRBV20-1; abundance: once; d_gene: -; CDR3nt: TGCAGTGCTAGTAGGCAGGGGAACGAGCAGTACTTC; CDR3aa: CSASRQGNEQYF
j_gene: TRBJ2-1; v_gene: TRBV3-1/TRBV3-2; abundance: once; d_gene: TRBD2; CDR3nt: TGTGCCAGCAGCCCGTTCGGGGGGTCCTACAATGAGCAGTTCTTC; CDR3aa: CASSPFGGSYNEQFF
j_gene: TRBJ2-3; v_gene: TRBV12-3/TRBV12-4; abundance: -; d_gene: -; CDR3nt: TGTGCCAGCAGCCGTGCCGGGACAGATACGCAGTATTTT; CDR3aa: CASSRAGTDTQYF
j_gene: TRBJ2-3; v_gene: TRBV5-1; abundance: -; d_gene: -; CDR3nt: TGCGCCAGCAGCTTCCCCGGGTCCAGCACAGATACGCAGTATTTT; CDR3aa: CASSFPGSSTDTQYF
j_gene: TRBJ1-4; v_gene: TRBV10-1; abundance: -; d_gene: -; CDR3nt: TGCGCCAGCAGTCAGTCGCGACCACCCGAGAACAAGAGGCCTCCCGGGGTGGTTGAAAAACTGTTTTTT; CDR3aa: CASSQSRPPENKRPPGVVEKLFF
j_gene: TRBJ2-1; v_gene: TRBV20-1; abundance: -; d_gene: TRBD2; CDR3nt: TGCAGTGCTAGTAGCGGGAGGGGGAAGGGCAATGAGCAGTTCTTC; CDR3aa: CSASSGRGKGNEQFF
j_gene: TRBJ2-5; v_gene: TRBV7-2; abundance: once; d_gene: TRBD2; CDR3nt: TGTGCCAGCAGCCCCCCCGGACTAGCGGGGGGGACAGGGGAGACCCAGTACTTC; CDR3aa: CASSPPGLAGGTGETQYF
j_gene: TRBJ1-1; v_gene: TRBV2; abundance: once; d_gene: TRBD1; CDR3nt: TGTGCCAGCACCGAGGTGGGACAGGGTAGAGGGGAAGCTTTCTTT; CDR3aa: CASTEVGQGRGEAFF
j_gene: TRBJ1-2; v_gene: TRBV20-1; abundance: -; d_gene: -; CDR3nt: TGCAGTGCTGGAGGTTCCGGGGGCTACACCTTC; CDR3aa: CSAGGSGGYTF
j_gene: TRBJ2-2; v_gene: TRBV11-3; abundance: -; d_gene: TRBD2; CDR3nt: TGTGCCAGCAGCTTAGAGGGGGGGTACACCGGGGAGCTGTTTTTT; CDR3aa: CASSLEGGYTGELFF
j_gene: TRBJ1-6; v_gene: TRBV5-4; abundance: few; d_gene: -; CDR3nt: TGTGCCACCTCAACTAACTCAGGGGTGACAGGCTCACCCCTCCACTTT; CDR3aa: CATSTNSGVTGSPLHF
j_gene: TRBJ1-5; v_gene: TRBV4-3; abundance: -; d_gene: -; CDR3nt: TGCGCCAGCAGCCAAGATACAGGGCATCAGCCCCAGCATTTT; CDR3aa: CASSQDTGHQPQHF
j_gene: TRBJ1-5; v_gene: TRBV6-5; abundance: -; d_gene: -; CDR3nt: TGTGCCAGCAGTTACTCGAGAGGGAATCAGCCCCAGCATTTT; CDR3aa: CASSYSRGNQPQHF
j_gene: TRBJ2-7; v_gene: TRBV30; abundance: once; d_gene: -; CDR3nt: TGTGCCTGGAGCTTCTTGGGCCCTACAGGGAAGGGCGAGCAGTACTTC; CDR3aa: CAWSFLGPTGKGEQYF
j_gene: TRBJ2-1; v_gene: TRBV28; abundance: -; d_gene: -; CDR3nt: TGTGCCAGCACCGCAGCCTACAATGAGCAGTTCTTC; CDR3aa: CASTAAYNEQFF